The 24 T cell receptor beta chains below were found in one sample sequenced in a study of blood T cells in healthy people across ages. The authors ran a second PCR of about 6 to 11 cycles using a sample-barcoded 5' primer and a J-beta primer mix. A single record per CDR3 protein comes from TCRdb applying MiXCR to the 5' RACE reads. The repertoire holds about 580,000 distinct CDR3 sequences, with 47% as singletons. Sequences were obtained from blood. Source of these receptors: an elderly man in good health.

This clonotype was detected only a few times. The V and J genes are TRBV6-1 and TRBJ2-6; 11 bases agree with TRBD1. Germline lookup yields CDR1 MNHNS and CDR2 SASEGT. The CDR3 has 18 amino acids. Trimming removed 7 bases from V and 4 bases from J; junction bases left unmatched: 12. In DNA form, the CDR3 reads TGTGCCAGCAACTCAGGACAGGGGGCATTCTCCGGGGCCAACGTCCTGACTTTC. Translation: CASNSGQGAFSGANVLTF.

This chain links TRBV28 with TRBJ1-5; D uncertain. The CDR3 has 14 residues. The V gene's germline CDR1 is MDHEN and CDR2 SYDVKM. With 5 bases removed from V and 3 bases from J, the gap between germline ends came to 11 bases. The CDR3 region is CASSLYRYNQPQHF. The CDR3 region has the DNA TGTGCCAGCAGTCTATACAGATACAATCAGCCCCAGCATTTT.

This chain's CDR3 is CASTRTGGETEAFF. CDR3 nucleotides: TGTGCCAGCACACGAACAGGGGGAGAAACTGAAGCTTTCTTT. The rearrangement links TRBV6-5 to TRBJ1-1, with TRBD1 matching 8 bases. The J segment lost 5 bases and the V segment lost 7 bases, leaving 9 bases of the junction unmatched. This CDR3 contains 14 residues. Looked up from germline, CDR1 is MNHEY and CDR2 is SVGAGI.

The chain is built from TRBV20-1 and TRBJ1-5, with D possibly matching TRBD1 (6 bases). CDR1 DFQATT and CDR2 SNEGSKA come from the germline V gene (reference sequence). The CDR3 has 15 amino acids. Trimming shortened V by 3 bases and J by 4 bases, and 16 bases separated the two germline ends. CDR3 residues: CSAREPGQKNQPQHF. The CDR3 nucleotides read TGCAGTGCTAGGGAGCCGGGACAAAAAAATCAGCCCCAGCATTTT.

The chain combines TRBV7-3 with TRBJ2-7, with no clear D. The J call could be wrong; TRBJ2-5 is a better fit for the DNA end. CDR1 and CDR2 from the germline V gene are SGHTA and FQGTGA. The CDR3 runs 13 residues. DNA of the CDR3: TGTGCCAGCAGCTTCGACCAGGAAGAGACCCAGTACTTC. Amino acids: CASSFDQEETQYF.

The rearrangement uses TRBV20-1 and TRBJ1-2; 12 bases align to TRBD1. The CDR3 runs to 13 residues. CDR1 is DFQATT and CDR2 is SNEGSKA in the germline V gene (reference sequence). The trim removed 5 bases at V and 4 bases at J, leaving 2 bases unmatched. Written as DNA, the CDR3 is TGCAGTGCTGGGACAGGGGGCCCCTATGGCTACACCTTC. Protein product: CSAGTGGPYGYTF.

The chain employs TRBV6-2 or TRBV6-3 and TRBJ2-3; D is unclear. CDR1 and CDR2 from the germline V gene are MNHEY and SVGEGT. CDR3 size: 11 residues. The CDR3 DNA reads TGTGCGACTGCAAGCACAGATACGCAGTATTTT. Its protein is CATASTDTQYF.

This clonotype was counted between two and nine times. This chain links TRBV7-2 with TRBJ2-4, with TRBD1 as a possible D gene (5 bases). CDR3 length: 15 residues. The germline gives CDR1 SGHTA, CDR2 FQGNSA. The ends were cut back, 6 bases at V and 6 bases at J, with 18 bases in the middle. The DNA for the CDR3 is TGTGCCAGCAGGTACCGGGCCGGGCAGGGAAACATTCAGTACTTC. Encoded protein: CASRYRAGQGNIQYF. Full variable domain (missing parts from reference TRBV7-2 and TRBJ2-4): GAGVSQSPSNKVTEKGKDVELRCDPISGHTALYWYRQSLGQGLEFLIYFQGNSAPDKSGLPSDRFSAERTGGSVSTLTIQRTQQEDSAVYLCASRYRAGQGNIQYFGAGTRLSVL.

At least ten counts were recorded for this clonotype. The chain carries TRBV12-3 or TRBV12-4 and TRBJ2-7, with D possibly matching TRBD1 (5 bases). Trimming pared 3 bases from V and 2 bases from J, leaving 11 bases between. The CDR3 is made up of 14 amino acids. In DNA, the CDR3 is TGTGCCAGCAGTTTGCAGGGAAGTACCTACGAGCAGTACTTC. The encoded protein is CASSLQGSTYEQYF.

This clonotype was counted once. The chain joins TRBV27 to TRBJ2-1; TRBD1 matches at 7 bases. Looked up from germline, CDR1 is MNHEY and CDR2 is SMNVEV (reference sequence). The CDR3 consists of 16 residues. Losses at the gene ends were 5 bases for V and 8 bases for J; bases not matched to a gene: 15. The CDR3 loop reads CASSMNRDSFLDEQFF. The CDR3 DNA is TGTGCCAGCAGTATGAATAGGGACAGTTTCCTTGATGAGCAGTTCTTC.

This clonotype turned up a few times. Written as DNA, the CDR3 is TGTGCCAGCAGTGACCGGGGACAGGGCTATGGCTACACCTTC. Translated: CASSDRGQGYGYTF. The rearrangement uses TRBV12-3 or TRBV12-4 and TRBJ1-2; 9 bases map to TRBD1. V dropped 5 bases and J dropped 4; count of bases not matched to a gene: 5. CDR3 length: 14 amino acids.

V and J are TRBV11-2 and TRBJ2-3; 8 positions agree with TRBD2. The CDR3 runs 21 residues. The V gene's germline CDR1 is SGHAT and CDR2 FQNNGV. Trimming cost V 0 bases and J 0 bases; bases outside gene matches: 17. CDR3 residues: CASSLEWRGASNIKSTDTQYF. The CDR3 DNA reads TGTGCCAGCAGCTTAGAGTGGCGGGGGGCCTCAAATATAAAAAGCACAGATACGCAGTATTTT.

The chain couples TRBV7-9 to TRBJ1-2, with 9 positions matching TRBD1. V was pared by 8 bases and J by 7 bases, with 11 bases of the junction left unmatched. Germline V lookup: CDR1 SEHNR, CDR2 FQNEAQ (reference sequence). The CDR3 covers 14 residues. CDR3 sequence reads: CASGRGTGSRGYTF. In DNA, the CDR3 is TGTGCCAGCGGTAGGGGGACAGGGTCCCGTGGCTACACCTTC.

This clonotype was observed a handful of times. The chain employs TRBV5-1 and TRBJ1-1; 8 nucleotides agree with TRBD1. The length of the CDR3 is 15 residues. V gave up 0 bases and J gave up 4 bases; unmatched junction bases: 5. The germline gives CDR1 SGHRS, CDR2 YFSETQ. DNA of the CDR3: TGCGCCAGCAGCTTGGCGGGACAGGCGGGCACTGAAGCTTTCTTT. It yields the protein CASSLAGQAGTEAFF.

The chain uses TRBV10-3 and TRBJ2-3; no firm D call. This CDR3 is built from 13 residues. Trimming stripped 6 bases from V and 3 bases from J, with 10 bases between. CDR1 and CDR2 from the germline V gene are ENHRY and SYGVKD. The CDR3 DNA reads as TGTGCCATCAGCGAGCGAGAGACAGATACGCAGTATTTT. It specifies CAISERETDTQYF.

The rearrangement links TRBV20-1 to TRBJ2-1; 8 bases are shared with TRBD2. This CDR3 is 16 amino acids long. Trimming took 2 bases from V and 13 from J; bases not matched to a gene: 19. CDR1 and CDR2 from the germline V gene are DFQATT and SNEGSKA (reference sequence). The CDR3 DNA follows: TGCAGTGCTAGACCCGTAGCGGGGATCCCCCAAGAGACCCAGTTCTTC. It yields the protein CSARPVAGIPQETQFF.

The rearrangement uses TRBV30 and TRBJ2-1; a possible D gene is TRBD2 (6 bases). This CDR3 is 14 amino acids long. Germline V gives CDR1 GTSNPN, CDR2 SVGIG (reference sequence). The germline V and J ends were trimmed by 2 bases and 7 bases, with 15 bases remaining between them. The CDR3 region has the DNA TGTGCCTGGAGTCTCCGGGGGATAGGGAATGAGCAGTTCTTC. This codes for CAWSLRGIGNEQFF.

The chain carries TRBV30 and TRBJ1-1, with no clear D. Trimming took off 3 bases at V and 0 bases at J, with 5 bases between the two ends. Germline-derived CDR1 and CDR2 are GTSNPN and SVGIG (reference sequence). The length of the CDR3 is 12 residues. CDR3: CAWRQMNTEAFF. The CDR3 DNA is TGTGCCTGGAGACAGATGAACACTGAAGCTTTCTTT.

J is TRBJ1-5 and V is TRBV2, with D uncertain. The germline V and J ends were trimmed by 4 bases and 9 bases, with 13 bases remaining between them. Germline lookup yields CDR1 SNHLY and CDR2 FYNNEI. The CDR3 has 13 amino acids. As DNA, the CDR3 is TGTGCCAGCAGTGTAGGGCCGTCGGGGCCCCAGCATTTT. Encoded protein: CASSVGPSGPQHF.

The genes are TRBV5-4 and TRBJ1-2; D is possibly TRBD1 (6 bases). Germline CDR1 is SGHNT and CDR2 is YYREEE (reference sequence). The CDR3 covers 15 residues. The V end was cut by 4 bases, the J end by 4 bases, with 17 bases between. The CDR3 DNA follows: TGTGCCAGCAGCCCTGCGGACAGCGCTATCTATGGCTACACCTTC. Its translation: CASSPADSAIYGYTF.

Notes on this clonotype: A much larger clonotype is one base distant, so this may be a read error. This chain links TRBV6-5 with TRBJ2-1; D may be TRBD2 (6 bases). The CDR3 consists of 16 residues. Germline V gives CDR1 MNHEY, CDR2 SVGAGI. The CDR3 spells CANSYSNSGSYNEQFF. CDR3 nucleotide sequence: TGTGCCAACAGTTACTCGAATAGCGGAAGTTACAATGAGCAGTTCTTC.

This chain uses TRBV6-5 with TRBJ1-2, with a tentative D call TRBD1 (6 bases). This CDR3 has 15 residues. CDR1 and CDR2 (germline): MNHEY, SVGAGI. V was trimmed by 0 bases and J by 6 bases, leaving 14 bases between them. The CDR3 DNA sequence: TGTGCCAGCAGTTACTCTGGGGGGCGCGGTAATGGCTACACCTTC. The encoded protein is CASSYSGGRGNGYTF.

The V gene is TRBV6-2 or TRBV6-3, the J gene TRBJ2-6, with 10 positions matching TRBD2. The CDR3 runs to 17 residues. From germline, CDR1 is MNHEY and CDR2 SVGEGT. V was pared by 3 bases and J by 1 base, with 3 bases of the junction left unmatched. The CDR3 bases are TGTGCCAGCAGTTATGGTAGCGGGGGGTCTGGGGCCAACGTCCTGACTTTC. Protein sequence: CASSYGSGGSGANVLTF.

The chain couples TRBV4-1 to TRBJ2-3, with TRBD2 identical over 10 bases. This CDR3 has 20 residues. V lost 4 bases to trimming and J lost 3 bases; unmatched junction nucleotides: 19. The V gene's germline CDR1 is MGHRA and CDR2 YSYEKL. The CDR3 protein is CASSPRPRLAGAARTDTQYF. As DNA, the CDR3 is TGCGCCAGCAGCCCCCGGCCCCGGCTAGCGGGGGCCGCAAGGACAGATACGCAGTATTTT.